The following is a TCR beta chain sequence with its context. Germline CDR1 and CDR2: SGHDT and YYEEEE. The V segment lost 3 bases and the J segment 2 bases; nucleotides outside the gene matches: 7. This CDR3 is 15 amino acids long. How the authors handled the data: Reference gene primer amplification in the assay estimated nucleated cell counts. Clones were sequenced by immunoSEQ multiplex PCR, and TCRdb holds only the in-frame ones, with some missing. The V and J calls and clone size are taken from that table; D and trimming were inferred from the DNA. The sample consists of some 350,000 clones, more than 85% of them appearing once. This specimen comes from a study of blood T cell repertoires in COVID-19. For the study at large: PBMCs, B-cell-depleted T cells, or T cells were the source of the cDNA or gDNA that made up the material.

The chain links TRBV5-6 to TRBJ2-5; 7 positions agree with TRBD2. Sequencing input: peripheral blood. The TCR comes from a human donor in a cohort sampled during active COVID-19. The CDR3 DNA reads TGTGCCAGCAGCTGGTCGTCTAGCGGTCAAGAGACCCAGTACTTC. Its translation is CASSWSSSGQETQYF.